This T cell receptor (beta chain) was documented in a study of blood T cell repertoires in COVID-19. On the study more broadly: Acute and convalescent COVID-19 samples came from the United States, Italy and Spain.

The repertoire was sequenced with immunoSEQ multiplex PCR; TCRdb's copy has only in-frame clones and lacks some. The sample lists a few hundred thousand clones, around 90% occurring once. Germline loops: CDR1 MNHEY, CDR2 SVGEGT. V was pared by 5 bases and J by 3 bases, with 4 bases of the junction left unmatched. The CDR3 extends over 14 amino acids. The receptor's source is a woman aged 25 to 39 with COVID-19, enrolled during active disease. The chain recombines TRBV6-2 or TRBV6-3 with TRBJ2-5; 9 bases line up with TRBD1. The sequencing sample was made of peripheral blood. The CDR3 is CASSDRDREETQYF. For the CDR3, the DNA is TGTGCCAGCAGTGACCGGGACAGGGAAGAGACCCAGTACTTC.